This entry describes one T cell receptor (beta chain). Antigen specificity is unknown. TCRdb fed the 5' RACE reads into MiXCR, producing one record per CDR3 protein. This table holds 200,000 to 250,000 distinct CDR3 sequences, 9.5% to 10% found once. The sample originates from a study of T-cell memory formation after mild COVID-19. Study-level findings and limits: CD4+ bias marked clones expanding day 15 to 37, unlike balanced contracting clones. Among CD4+ contracting clones, most were CM and EM, and CD8+ ones EMRA.

This CDR3 spans 14 amino acids. Trimming removed 4 bases at V and 1 base at J, with 10 bases between. Germline assignment: CDR1 LNHDA and CDR2 SQIVND (reference sequence). The specimen sequenced was PBMCs or a T cell subset sorted from them (not recorded which). This TCR was sampled from a man between 18 and 35 years old who had mild COVID-19 (a few samples of this study predate the infection). Cell type and time point are not known. This chain links TRBV19 with TRBJ1-1; D is perhaps TRBD1 (5 bases). The CDR3 region is CASSKFRENTEAFF. CDR3 in DNA: TGTGCCAGTAGTAAATTCAGGGAGAACACTGAAGCTTTCTTT.